These 20 T cell receptor beta chains were sequenced from one sample in a study of beta chain features in type 1 diabetes. The study reverse transcribed the entire isolated RNA, so it sequenced expressed TCRB transcripts. TCRdb's table, derived via immunoSEQ multiplex PCR, lists solely in-frame clones and lacks some. The sample records roughly 240,000 clones, 12% to 15% being singletons. The sequencing input was naive CD4+ T cells from blood. The source is a woman between 35 and 50 years old in good health.

This clone has just a few counts. This chain links TRBV9 with TRBJ1-1, with a possible D match to TRBD1 (5 bases). Trimming removed 0 bases from V and 5 bases from J, with 14 bases in between. The germline V gene encodes CDR1 SGDLS and CDR2 YYNGEE. This CDR3 is built from 15 residues. The CDR3 DNA reads TGTGCCAGCAGCGTAGGGAGGGGTGGAGGGACTGAAGCTTTCTTT. This gives the protein CASSVGRGGGTEAFF.

This chain connects TRBV9 to TRBJ2-5; 7 nucleotides agree with TRBD1. Trimming cost V 0 bases and J 0 bases; bases outside gene matches: 5. CDR1 is SGDLS, CDR2 YYNGEE, per germline. CDR3 length: 16 amino acids. In DNA form, the CDR3 reads TGTGCCAGCAGCGTAGCCGCCAGGGGGTACCAAGAGACCCAGTACTTC. Translation gives CASSVAARGYQETQYF.

This clone was found a few times. The rearrangement joins TRBV7-2 to TRBJ1-3; no clear D gene. The V gene lost 8 bases and the J gene lost 0 bases, with 17 bases spanning the gap. In germline, CDR1 is SGHTA, CDR2 FQGNSA. This CDR3 comprises 16 residues. The DNA of the CDR3 is TGTGCCAGCTCAGTAAGCCGACTCCACTCTGGAAACACCATATATTTT. As protein: CASSVSRLHSGNTIYF.

The V call is TRBV2, the J call TRBJ2-5, with 8 bases that match TRBD1. CDR3 length equals 15 residues. The germline V gene has CDR1 SNHLY and CDR2 FYNNEI. V lost 7 bases and J lost 5; bases outside the gene matches: 12. CDR3 amino acids: CASTRDGTGRETQYF. Written as DNA, the CDR3 is TGTGCCAGCACCCGAGATGGGACAGGCCGCGAGACCCAGTACTTC. The full variable domain, with the rest looked up from reference TRBV2 and TRBJ2-5, is EPEVTQTPSHQVTQMGQEVILRCVPISNHLYFYWYRQILGQKVEFLVSFYNNEISEKSEIFDDQFSVERPDGSNFTLKIRSTKLEDSAMYFCASTRDGTGRETQYFGPGTRLLVL.

The chain has TRBV25-1 and TRBJ1-2; the D gene is possibly TRBD1 (6 bases). This CDR3 region has 15 residues. The V end lost 6 bases, the J end lost 4 bases, and 18 bases lay between the germline ends. Germline CDR1 reads MGHDK; CDR2 reads SYGVNS. The CDR3: CASSRSAGAGYGYTF. The CDR3 bases are TGTGCCAGCAGCCGTTCGGCAGGGGCAGGCTATGGCTACACCTTC.

The rearrangement joins TRBV2 to TRBJ2-7; D is perhaps TRBD2 (5 bases). Germline CDR1 SNHLY, CDR2 FYNNEI. V lost 6 bases, J lost 1 base, and 13 bases lay in between. The CDR3 sequence is 14 residues long. CDR3 in amino acids: CASSALAQSYEQYF. The CDR3 region has the DNA TGTGCCAGCAGCGCGCTAGCACAATCCTACGAGCAGTACTTC.

The V and J genes are TRBV6-4 and TRBJ1-2, with a possible D match to TRBD1 (6 bases). CDR1 and CDR2 (germline): MRHNA, SNTAGT. The CDR3 runs 15 residues. V lost 3 bases and J 8 bases, leaving 19 bases between the germline ends. The CDR3 bases are TGTGCCAGCAGTGAGGGGGCCACACCGATCTACGGCTACACCTTC. Translating it yields CASSEGATPIYGYTF.

V gene TRBV5-8 combines with J gene TRBJ2-7; D is possibly TRBD2 (6 bases). The CDR3 contains 16 residues. Germline CDR1 and CDR2: SGHTS and YDEGEE. The ends were cut back, 5 bases at V and 3 bases at J, with 21 bases in the middle. CDR3 in amino acids: CASRPGGTGQNYEQYF. CDR3 DNA: TGTGCCAGCAGACCCGGCGGGACGGGGCAAAACTACGAGCAGTACTTC.

This chain joins TRBV7-9 and TRBJ2-5; the D gene is possibly TRBD2 (6 bases). The ends were cut back, 3 bases at V and 1 base at J, with 12 bases in the middle. Germline V gene lookup returns CDR1 SEHNR and CDR2 FQNEAQ (reference sequence). The CDR3 has 15 residues. Written as DNA, the CDR3 is TGTGCCAGCAGCTTTCCGACTAGGCTCCAAGAGACCCAGTACTTC. It is translated as CASSFPTRLQETQYF.

In its sample, this clone was seen a few times. CDR3: CASSLPPGSGELFF. The DNA of the CDR3 is TGTGCCAGCAGTCTCCCTCCCGGTTCCGGGGAGCTGTTTTTT. V is TRBV9 and J is TRBJ2-2, with D hard to call. Per the germline V gene, CDR1 is SGDLS and CDR2 is YYNGEE. V was trimmed by 5 bases and J by 6 bases, leaving 14 bases between them. CDR3 size: 14 residues.

The chain has TRBV2 and TRBJ1-5; D gene unclear. The CDR3 contains 14 residues. Germline V CDR1 and CDR2: SNHLY, FYNNEI. V was trimmed by 3 bases and J by 4 bases, leaving 10 bases between them. CDR3 DNA sequence: TGTGCCAGCAGTGAGTGGCAGATTAATCAGCCCCAGCATTTT. It codes for CASSEWQINQPQHF.

This clone was counted only a few times. The chain couples TRBV29-1 to TRBJ1-1, with 7 bases matching TRBD1. The CDR3 sequence is 17 residues long. From germline, CDR1 is SQVTM and CDR2 ANQGSEA. After removal of 4 bases from V and 1 base from J, the junction contained 15 bases not matched to a gene. CDR3 sequence: CSVGGPTGVSRNTEAFF. The DNA for the CDR3 is TGCAGCGTTGGTGGGCCCACAGGGGTATCGAGGAACACTGAAGCTTTCTTT.

This clone was detected only a few times. The V call is TRBV2, the J call TRBJ2-5, with D tentatively TRBD1 (5 bases). Germline CDR1 and CDR2: SNHLY and FYNNEI. This CDR3 is 14 amino acids long. V lost 4 bases to trimming and J lost 1 base, with 10 bases between them. CDR3 sequence (DNA): TGTGCCAGCAGTGCCCTGACAGTCCAAGAGACCCAGTACTTC. Translating it yields CASSALTVQETQYF.

For this clone: Different DNA sequences within this sample yield the same CDR3. The genes are TRBV9 and TRBJ1-5; D might be TRBD1 (6 bases). The CDR3 has 15 residues. Germline lookup yields CDR1 SGDLS and CDR2 YYNGEE. Deletions cut 1 base from V and 0 bases from J, with 8 bases between. CDR3 nucleotide sequence: TGTGCCAGCAGCGTAACAGGGACTAGCAATCAGCCCCAGCATTTT. Amino acids: CASSVTGTSNQPQHF.

V gene TRBV5-1 combines with J gene TRBJ2-5; D not certain. This CDR3 is built from 13 residues. The V gene lost 0 bases and the J gene lost 1 base, with 4 bases spanning the gap. Per the germline V gene, CDR1 is SGHRS and CDR2 is YFSETQ. The CDR3 DNA follows: TGCGCCAGCAGCTTGGGGCCCCAAGAGACCCAGTACTTC. The encoded protein is CASSLGPQETQYF.

This rearrangement joins TRBV11-2 to TRBJ2-5; 11 bases align to TRBD2. Trimming at V came to 5 bases and at J to 2 bases, leaving 4 bases not matched to a gene. Per germline, CDR1 SGHAT and CDR2 FQNNGV. The CDR3 consists of 15 residues. The CDR3: CASSKGLAEQETQYF. The CDR3 region has the DNA TGTGCCAGCAGCAAGGGACTAGCGGAGCAAGAGACCCAGTACTTC.

The CDR3 bases are TGTGCCAGCAGTATAAACGGCGGGCACGAGCAGTACTTC. Translation gives CASSINGGHEQYF. The chain uses TRBV5-4 and TRBJ2-7, with D perhaps TRBD2 (5 bases). The CDR3 has 13 residues. V lost 5 bases, J lost 5 bases, and 14 bases lay in between. CDR1 SGHNT and CDR2 YYREEE come from the germline V gene (reference sequence).

V usage is TRBV11-2 and J usage is TRBJ2-4, with D uncertain. Trimming removed 0 bases from V and 1 base from J, with 7 bases in between. This CDR3 has 15 residues. Germline assignment: CDR1 SGHAT and CDR2 FQNNGV. The CDR3 coding sequence is TGTGCCAGCAGCTTAGACCAGGCCGCCAAAAACATTCAGTACTTC. Its protein product is CASSLDQAAKNIQYF.

This sequence joins TRBV9 and TRBJ2-5; 8 bases align to TRBD1. With 0 bases clipped from V and 2 bases from J, the junction kept 12 bases outside the gene matches. Looked up from germline, CDR1 is SGDLS and CDR2 is YYNGEE. The CDR3 is made up of 18 amino acids. The DNA of the CDR3 is TGTGCCAGCAGCGTAGCGGGAAGGACAGGGATGGGGCAAGAGACCCAGTACTTC. Residues: CASSVAGRTGMGQETQYF.

This clone has only a few counts. This rearrangement joins TRBV5-1 to TRBJ2-3; 7 bases map to TRBD1. The CDR3 loop spans 14 amino acids. Germline V gives CDR1 SGHRS, CDR2 YFSETQ. With V trimmed by 4 bases and J by 3 bases, 5 bases remained unmatched. CDR3 protein: CASSPRDSTDTQYF. CDR3 nucleotide sequence: TGCGCCAGCAGCCCAAGGGACAGTACAGATACGCAGTATTTT.